The clone carrying this T cell receptor beta chain was counted between two and nine times. Antigen specificity is unknown. Sample-barcoded 5' priming and a J-beta primer mix drove a second PCR of about 6 to 12 cycles. MiXCR, run by TCRdb on the 5' RACE reads, gives a single entry per CDR3 protein. The sample consists of 1.5 million or so distinct CDR3 sequences, roughly 40% of them appearing once. The sample originates from a study of blood T cells in healthy people across ages. The V end lost 1 base, the J end lost 1 base, and 23 bases lay between the germline ends. This CDR3 comprises 20 residues. Germline values: CDR1 SGHTA, CDR2 FQGNSA. General observations from the study: Diversity figures based on one million T cells were deemed too low. Roughly linear age-related decline in beta diversity appeared, significant by age around 36.

J is TRBJ2-4 and V is TRBV7-2, with D tentatively TRBD2 (6 bases). The clonotype was recovered from a woman in her late teens or twenties in good health. The sample consisted of blood. As DNA, the CDR3 is TGTGCCAGCAGCTTAGGACTACCTACCCGTGGTCTAGCGGCCAAAAACATTCAGTACTTC. This translates into CASSLGLPTRGLAAKNIQYF.